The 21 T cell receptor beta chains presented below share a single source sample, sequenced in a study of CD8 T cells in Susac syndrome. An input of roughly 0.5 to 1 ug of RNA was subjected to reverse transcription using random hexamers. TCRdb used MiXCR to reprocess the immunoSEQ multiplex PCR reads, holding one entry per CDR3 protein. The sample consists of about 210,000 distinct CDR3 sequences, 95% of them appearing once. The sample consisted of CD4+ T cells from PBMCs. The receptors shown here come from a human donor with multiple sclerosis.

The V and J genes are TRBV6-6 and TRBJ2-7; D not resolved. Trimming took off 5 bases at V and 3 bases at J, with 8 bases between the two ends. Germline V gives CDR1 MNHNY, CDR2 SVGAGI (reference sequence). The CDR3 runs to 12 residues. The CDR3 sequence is CASSGSGYEQYF. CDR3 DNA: TGTGCCAGCAGTGGCAGTGGCTACGAGCAGTACTTC.

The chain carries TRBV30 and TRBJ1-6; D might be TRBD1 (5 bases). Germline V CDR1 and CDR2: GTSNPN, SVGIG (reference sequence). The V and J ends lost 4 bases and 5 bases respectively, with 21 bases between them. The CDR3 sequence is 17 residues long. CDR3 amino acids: CAWTWRGGTTDNSPLHF. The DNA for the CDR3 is TGTGCCTGGACCTGGCGGGGGGGAACCACAGATAATTCACCCCTCCACTTT.

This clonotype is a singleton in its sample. The CDR3 DNA reads as TGTGCTAGTGTCCCAGGTTCCTATGGCTACACCTTC. This sequence encodes CASVPGSYGYTF. The chain recombines TRBV12-5 with TRBJ1-2; D uncertain. Germline V CDR1 and CDR2: LGHNT, FRNRAP. The CDR3 covers 12 residues. Trimming took 7 bases from V and 4 from J, leaving 10 bases between them. The whole variable domain, remainder taken from reference TRBV12-5 and TRBJ1-2, is DARVTQTPRHKVTEMGQEVTMRCQPILGHNTVFWYRQTMMQGLELLAYFRNRAPLDDSGMPKDRFSAEMPDATLATLKIQPSEPRDSAVYFCASVPGSYGYTFGSGTRLTVV.

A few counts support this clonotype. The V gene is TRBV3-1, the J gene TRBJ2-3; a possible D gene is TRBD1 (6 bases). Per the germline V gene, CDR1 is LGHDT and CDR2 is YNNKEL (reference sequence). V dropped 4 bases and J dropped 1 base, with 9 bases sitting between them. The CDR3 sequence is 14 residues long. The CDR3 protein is CASSREGGTDTQYF. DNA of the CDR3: TGTGCCAGCAGCCGAGAGGGGGGCACAGATACGCAGTATTTT.

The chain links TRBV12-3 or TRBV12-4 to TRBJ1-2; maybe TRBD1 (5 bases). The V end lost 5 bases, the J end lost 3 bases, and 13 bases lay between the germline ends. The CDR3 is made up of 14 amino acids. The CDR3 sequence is CASSARQRYYGYTF. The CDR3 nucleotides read TGTGCCAGCAGTGCCCGACAGCGATACTATGGCTACACCTTC.

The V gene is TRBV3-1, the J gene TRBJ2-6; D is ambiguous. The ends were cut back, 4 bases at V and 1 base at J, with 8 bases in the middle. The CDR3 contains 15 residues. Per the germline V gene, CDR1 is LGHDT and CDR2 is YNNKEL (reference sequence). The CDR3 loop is CASSPLGSGANVLTF. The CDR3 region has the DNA TGTGCCAGCAGCCCCCTCGGGTCTGGGGCCAACGTCCTGACTTTC.

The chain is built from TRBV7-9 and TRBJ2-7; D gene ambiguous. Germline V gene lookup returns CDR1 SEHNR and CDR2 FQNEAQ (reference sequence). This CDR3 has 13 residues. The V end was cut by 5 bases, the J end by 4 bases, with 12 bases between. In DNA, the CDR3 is TGTGCCAGCAGCCCGTTGGGTCAATACGAGCAGTACTTC. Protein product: CASSPLGQYEQYF.

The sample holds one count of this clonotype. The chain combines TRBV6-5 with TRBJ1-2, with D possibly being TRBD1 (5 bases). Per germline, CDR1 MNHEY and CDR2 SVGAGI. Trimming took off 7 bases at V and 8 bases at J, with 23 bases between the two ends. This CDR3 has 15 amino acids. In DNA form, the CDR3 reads TGTGCCAGCACCACCTCGGGGGGGATGGCCAGGGGCTACACCTTC. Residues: CASTTSGGMARGYTF.

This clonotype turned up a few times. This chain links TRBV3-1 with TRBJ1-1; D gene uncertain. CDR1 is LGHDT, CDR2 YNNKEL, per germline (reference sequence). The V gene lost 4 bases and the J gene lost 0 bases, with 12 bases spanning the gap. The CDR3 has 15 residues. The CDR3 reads CASSPRAAMNTEAFF. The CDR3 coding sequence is TGTGCCAGCAGCCCCCGCGCGGCCATGAACACTGAAGCTTTCTTT. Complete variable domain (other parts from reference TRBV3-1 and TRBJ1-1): DTAVSQTPKYLVTQMGNDKSIKCEQNLGHDTMYWYKQDSKKFLKIMFSYNNKELIINETVPNRFSPKSPDKAHLNLHINSLELGDSAVYFCASSPRAAMNTEAFFGQGTRLTVV.

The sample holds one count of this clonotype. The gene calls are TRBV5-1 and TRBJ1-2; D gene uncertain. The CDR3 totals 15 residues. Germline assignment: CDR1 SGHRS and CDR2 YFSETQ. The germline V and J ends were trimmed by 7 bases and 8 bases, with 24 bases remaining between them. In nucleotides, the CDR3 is TGCGCCAGCGGTTCAGGCAGTTCATCCCCGGGAGGCTACACCTTC. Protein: CASGSGSSSPGGYTF.

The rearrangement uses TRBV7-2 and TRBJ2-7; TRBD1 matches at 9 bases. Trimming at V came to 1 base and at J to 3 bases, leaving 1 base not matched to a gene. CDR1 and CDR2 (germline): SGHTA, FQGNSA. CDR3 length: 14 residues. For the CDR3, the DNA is TGTGCCAGCAGCTTAGGGGGACAGGGCTACGAGCAGTACTTC. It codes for CASSLGGQGYEQYF.

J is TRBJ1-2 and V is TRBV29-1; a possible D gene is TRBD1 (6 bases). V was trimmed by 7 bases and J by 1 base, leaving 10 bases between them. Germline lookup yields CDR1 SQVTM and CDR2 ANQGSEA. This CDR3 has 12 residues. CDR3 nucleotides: TGCAGCGGGGGACACCTTAACTATGGCTACACCTTC. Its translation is CSGGHLNYGYTF.

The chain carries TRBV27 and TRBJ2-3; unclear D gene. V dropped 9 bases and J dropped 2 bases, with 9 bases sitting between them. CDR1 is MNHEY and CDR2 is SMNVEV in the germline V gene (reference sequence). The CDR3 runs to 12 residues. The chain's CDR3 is CASGWTTDTQYF. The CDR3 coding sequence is TGTGCCAGTGGGTGGACCACAGATACGCAGTATTTT.

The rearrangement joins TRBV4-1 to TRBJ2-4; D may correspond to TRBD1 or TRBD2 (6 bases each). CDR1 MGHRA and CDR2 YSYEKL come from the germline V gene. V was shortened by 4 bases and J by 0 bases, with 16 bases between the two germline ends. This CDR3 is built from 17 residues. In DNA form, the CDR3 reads TGCGCCAGCAGCCCGGTCCCGGGGGCCCAAGCCAAAAACATTCAGTACTTC. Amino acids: CASSPVPGAQAKNIQYF.

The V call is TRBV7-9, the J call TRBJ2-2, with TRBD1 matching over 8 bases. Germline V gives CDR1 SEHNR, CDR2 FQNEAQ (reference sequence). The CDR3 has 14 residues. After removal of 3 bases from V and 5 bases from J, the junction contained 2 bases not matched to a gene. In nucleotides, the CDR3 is TGTGCCAGCAGCTTGGACAGGGTTACCGGGGAGCTGTTTTTT. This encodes CASSLDRVTGELFF. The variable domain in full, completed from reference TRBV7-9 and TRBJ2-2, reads DTGVSQNPRHKITKRGQNVTFRCDPISEHNRLYWYRQTLGQGPEFLTYFQNEAQLEKSRLLSDRFSAERPKGSFSTLEIQRTEQGDSAMYLCASSLDRVTGELFFGEGSRLTVL.

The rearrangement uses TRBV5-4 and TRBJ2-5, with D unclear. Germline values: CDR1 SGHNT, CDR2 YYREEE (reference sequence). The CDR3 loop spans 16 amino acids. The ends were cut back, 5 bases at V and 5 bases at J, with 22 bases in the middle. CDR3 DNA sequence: TGTGCCAGCAGTCCCGGAAGCGCAGTTTCGACTGAGACCCAGTACTTC. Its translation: CASSPGSAVSTETQYF.

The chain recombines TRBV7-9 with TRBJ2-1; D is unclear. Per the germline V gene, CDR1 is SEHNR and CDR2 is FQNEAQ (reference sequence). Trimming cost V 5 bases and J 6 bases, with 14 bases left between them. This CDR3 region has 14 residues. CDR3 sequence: CASSPAPPPNEQFF. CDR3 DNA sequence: TGTGCCAGCAGCCCGGCCCCTCCCCCCAATGAGCAGTTCTTC.

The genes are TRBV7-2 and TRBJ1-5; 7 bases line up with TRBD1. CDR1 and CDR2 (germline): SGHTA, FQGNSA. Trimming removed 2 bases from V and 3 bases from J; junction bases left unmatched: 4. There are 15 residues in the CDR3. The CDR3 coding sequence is TGTGCCAGCAGCTTAAGGGACAGCGTCAATCAGCCCCAGCATTTT. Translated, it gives CASSLRDSVNQPQHF.

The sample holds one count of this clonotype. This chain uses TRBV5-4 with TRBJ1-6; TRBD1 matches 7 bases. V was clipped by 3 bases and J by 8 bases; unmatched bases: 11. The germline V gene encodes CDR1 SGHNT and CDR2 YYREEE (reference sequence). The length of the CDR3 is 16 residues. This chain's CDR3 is CASSSVTGAGDSPLHF. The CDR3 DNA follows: TGTGCCAGCAGCTCCGTAACAGGGGCAGGGGATTCACCCCTCCACTTT.

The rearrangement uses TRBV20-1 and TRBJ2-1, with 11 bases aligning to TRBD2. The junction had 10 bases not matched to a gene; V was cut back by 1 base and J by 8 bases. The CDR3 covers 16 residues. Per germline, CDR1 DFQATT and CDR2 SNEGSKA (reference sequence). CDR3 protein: CSARVGSGGAGYEQFF. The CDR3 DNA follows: TGCAGTGCTAGAGTTGGTAGCGGGGGGGCCGGGTATGAGCAGTTCTTC.

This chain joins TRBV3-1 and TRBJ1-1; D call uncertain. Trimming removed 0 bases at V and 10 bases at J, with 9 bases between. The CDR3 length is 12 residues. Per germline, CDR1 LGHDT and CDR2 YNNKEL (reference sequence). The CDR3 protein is CASSQEAGRAFF. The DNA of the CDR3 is TGTGCCAGCAGCCAAGAAGCCGGGAGAGCTTTCTTT.